Listed here are 23 T cell receptor beta chains from one sample, sequenced in a study of shared clonotypes between healthy human individuals (TCRdb year 2020). CD8 naive samples were CD45RO-negative cells positively selected for CCR7, giving a CD45RA+CCR7+ population that excluded TemRA cells. The method behind the library was the immunoSEQ multiplex PCR assay. Here the immuneACCESS table is served through TCRdb, limited to in-frame sequences with V and J called. Missing clones are a known gap in these copies; in checked studies unresolved V genes cover under half, and the rest lacks a known reason. The sample table holds about 2 million clones, of which approximately 94% were seen once. Jointly, the top ten make up 1% to 1.5% of the sample. Sequenced input: naive CD8+ T cells sorted from blood. This specimen's cell subset or site label, per the study, means: CD45RA+CCR7+. These receptors were collected from a man aged 18 to 30 in good health.

V is TRBV13 and J is TRBJ2-3, with a weak D call TRBD2 (6 bases). This CDR3 region has 15 residues. Germline assignment: CDR1 PRHDT and CDR2 FYEKMQ (reference sequence). Trimming stripped 4 bases from V and 2 bases from J, with 13 bases between. The CDR3 loop is CASSSTAGPTDTQYF. The CDR3 DNA sequence: TGTGCCAGCAGCTCCACAGCGGGCCCCACAGATACGCAGTATTTT. The full variable domain, completed using reference TRBV13 and TRBJ2-3, is AAGVIQSPRHLIKEKRETATLKCYPIPRHDTVYWYQQGPGQDPQFLISFYEKMQSDKGSIPDRFSAQQFSDYHSELNMSSLELGDSALYFCASSSTAGPTDTQYFGPGTRLTVL.

J is TRBJ1-2 and V is TRBV7-9; TRBD1 is a possible D gene (6 bases). From germline, CDR1 is SEHNR and CDR2 FQNEAQ (reference sequence). The CDR3 is 15 amino acids. Trimming removed 4 bases from V and 5 bases from J, with 17 bases in between. Here the CDR3 reads CASSYTAGTPYGYTF. In DNA form, the CDR3 reads TGTGCCAGCAGCTACACCGCCGGGACACCGTATGGCTACACCTTC. Variable domain in full (rest from reference TRBV7-9 and TRBJ1-2): DTGVSQNPRHKITKRGQNVTFRCDPISEHNRLYWYRQTLGQGPEFLTYFQNEAQLEKSRLLSDRFSAERPKGSFSTLEIQRTEQGDSAMYLCASSYTAGTPYGYTFGSGTRLTVV.

In regard to this clone: Other DNA variants within this sample encode the same CDR3. This sequence joins TRBV7-9 and TRBJ2-1; D not certain. The CDR3 contains 12 residues. Germline CDR1 is SEHNR and CDR2 is FQNEAQ (reference sequence). Trimming shortened V by 3 bases and J by 7 bases, and 7 bases separated the two germline ends. The CDR3 region is CASSLGNNEQFF. CDR3 sequence (DNA): TGTGCCAGCAGCTTGGGAAATAATGAGCAGTTCTTC.

The V and J genes are TRBV27 and TRBJ2-2; 11 bases fit TRBD1. Germline V gene data show CDR1 as MNHEY and CDR2 as SMNVEV (reference sequence). CDR3 length: 15 residues. V dropped 4 bases and J dropped 10; count of bases not matched to a gene: 8. The CDR3: CASSSPGQGDEELFF. The CDR3 DNA reads TGTGCCAGCAGTTCGCCGGGACAGGGGGACGAGGAGCTGTTTTTT.

This clone was seen just once. V gene TRBV30 combines with J gene TRBJ2-7; TRBD1 might be the D (5 bases). The germline V gene encodes CDR1 GTSNPN and CDR2 SVGIG (reference sequence). V lost 0 bases, J lost 3 bases, and 24 bases lay in between. There are 18 residues in the CDR3. The DNA for the CDR3 is TGTGCCTGGAGTGTACTCGAGACAGACCAATCTACCCTCTACGAGCAGTACTTC. The encoded protein is CAWSVLETDQSTLYEQYF.

This sequence joins TRBV5-6 and TRBJ1-1, with D tentatively TRBD1 (6 bases). Germline V gene lookup returns CDR1 SGHDT and CDR2 YYEEEE. This CDR3 is 15 amino acids long. Deletions cut 4 bases from V and 5 bases from J, with 18 bases between. CDR3 sequence: CASSPDGGLGTEAFF. The CDR3 coding sequence is TGTGCCAGCAGCCCGGATGGGGGGCTGGGAACTGAAGCTTTCTTT.

About this clone itself: The same CDR3 can be traced to other DNA sequences in this sample. This rearrangement joins TRBV6-1 to TRBJ2-7, with D tentatively TRBD1 or TRBD2 (5 bases each). The length of the CDR3 is 15 residues. Germline V gene lookup returns CDR1 MNHNS and CDR2 SASEGT. V lost 1 base and J 2 bases, leaving 12 bases between the germline ends. The CDR3 sequence is CASSEVGTATYEQYF. The CDR3 DNA reads TGTGCCAGCAGTGAAGTGGGGACGGCGACCTACGAGCAGTACTTC.

This chain connects TRBV7-8 to TRBJ1-1; D is unresolved. The CDR3 runs to 13 residues. From germline, CDR1 is SGHVS and CDR2 FQNEAQ. V lost 1 base to trimming and J lost 3 bases, with 6 bases between them. CDR3 in amino acids: CASSLELYTEAFF. In nucleotides, the CDR3 is TGTGCCAGCAGCTTAGAGTTGTACACTGAAGCTTTCTTT.

The rearrangement uses TRBV30 and TRBJ1-2; no reliable D call. The CDR3 is 11 residues long. The germline V and J ends were trimmed by 1 base and 8 bases, with 8 bases remaining between them. Germline CDR1 GTSNPN, CDR2 SVGIG (reference sequence). In nucleotides, the CDR3 is TGTGCCTGGAGTGGGGAAGGAGGCTACACCTTC. Translated, it gives CAWSGEGGYTF.

The chain has TRBV6-1 and TRBJ2-1; tentatively, D is TRBD2 (7 bases). Trimming took off 2 bases at V and 7 bases at J, with 12 bases between the two ends. Germline-derived CDR1 and CDR2 are MNHNS and SASEGT. This CDR3 is built from 14 residues. The CDR3 DNA follows: TGTGCCAGCAGTGAACGGGGGGCGGGTAATGAGCAGTTCTTC. Amino acids: CASSERGAGNEQFF.

The gene calls are TRBV4-1 and TRBJ2-1; 12 bases fit TRBD2. There are 16 residues in the CDR3. Germline V gene lookup returns CDR1 MGHRA and CDR2 YSYEKL. V lost 0 bases to trimming and J lost 8 bases; unmatched junction nucleotides: 5. CDR3 in amino acids: CASSQDGRTSGDEQFF. DNA for the CDR3: TGCGCCAGCAGCCAAGATGGTCGGACTAGCGGGGATGAGCAGTTCTTC.

The chain employs TRBV7-9 and TRBJ2-1; unclear D gene. There are 16 residues in the CDR3. Trimming removed 1 base from V and 9 bases from J, with 19 bases in between. CDR1 is SEHNR, CDR2 FQNEAQ, per germline (reference sequence). The CDR3 nucleotides are TGTGCCAGCAGCTTAGGGACCGGAAAGGATCCGGGTGAGCAGTTCTTC. Translating gives CASSLGTGKDPGEQFF. The variable domain in full, completed from reference TRBV7-9 and TRBJ2-1, reads DTGVSQNPRHKITKRGQNVTFRCDPISEHNRLYWYRQTLGQGPEFLTYFQNEAQLEKSRLLSDRFSAERPKGSFSTLEIQRTEQGDSAMYLCASSLGTGKDPGEQFFGPGTRLTVL.

The V call is TRBV7-8, the J call TRBJ1-1, with a possible D match to TRBD1 (5 bases). The V end was cut by 5 bases, the J end by 4 bases, with 11 bases between. The CDR3 is made up of 13 amino acids. Germline loops: CDR1 SGHVS, CDR2 FQNEAQ. Here the CDR3 DNA reads TGTGCCAGCAGCCGGGGCGGGGGCACTGAAGCTTTCTTT. It specifies CASSRGGGTEAFF.

The V call is TRBV7-9, the J call TRBJ2-5; D may be TRBD1 (6 bases). The V and J ends lost 2 bases and 3 bases respectively, with 13 bases between them. This CDR3 comprises 15 residues. Germline CDR1 and CDR2: SEHNR and FQNEAQ (reference sequence). The CDR3 here is CASSLLQGKEETQYF. Written as DNA, the CDR3 is TGTGCCAGCAGCTTACTCCAGGGGAAAGAAGAGACCCAGTACTTC.

This clone was detected only a few times. The chain is built from TRBV7-9 and TRBJ2-7; 7 nucleotides align to TRBD2. Trimming removed 5 bases from V and 6 bases from J; junction bases left unmatched: 7. The germline gives CDR1 SEHNR, CDR2 FQNEAQ (reference sequence). CDR3 length: 13 residues. This chain's CDR3 is CASSQVGGSEQYF. The CDR3 DNA is TGTGCCAGCAGCCAGGTGGGAGGGTCCGAGCAGTACTTC.

The chain is built from TRBV7-8 and TRBJ1-5; no clear D. CDR3 length: 15 amino acids. Germline V CDR1 and CDR2: SGHVS, FQNEAQ. Deletions cut 3 bases from V and 1 base from J, with 10 bases between. CDR3 in DNA: TGTGCCAGCAGCTTCGTTTTGGGAAGCAATCAGCCCCAGCATTTT. It specifies CASSFVLGSNQPQHF.

The V gene is TRBV6-5, the J gene TRBJ2-3, with TRBD2 identical over 7 bases. Trimming cost V 4 bases and J 6 bases; bases outside gene matches: 7. CDR3 size: 14 residues. CDR1 MNHEY and CDR2 SVGAGI come from the germline V gene. CDR3 coding DNA: TGTGCCAGCAGTTCCCCGGGGGAGGGCGATACGCAGTATTTT. Its translation: CASSSPGEGDTQYF.

This clone was observed once. The CDR3, as DNA: TGTGCCAGCAGCCTAAGGGGCGGAGAGACCCAGTACTTC. Translating gives CASSLRGGETQYF. The chain uses TRBV13 and TRBJ2-5; a possible D gene is TRBD1 (5 bases). Germline V CDR1 and CDR2: PRHDT, FYEKMQ (reference sequence). V was trimmed by 5 bases and J by 4 bases, leaving 11 bases between them. The length of the CDR3 is 13 residues.

The CDR3 DNA follows: TGTGCCAGCAGCCTGGACAGCCTGAACACTGAAGCTTTCTTT. Protein: CASSLDSLNTEAFF. V and J are TRBV5-8 and TRBJ1-1, with a possible D match to TRBD1 (6 bases). Germline V gives CDR1 SGHTS, CDR2 YDEGEE. CDR3 size: 14 residues. Trimming shortened V by 4 bases and J by 0 bases, and 10 bases separated the two germline ends.

The chain couples TRBV4-1 to TRBJ1-1; 7 bases line up with TRBD1. Germline V gene sequence: CDR1 MGHRA, CDR2 YSYEKL. The CDR3 has 14 residues. V dropped 4 bases and J dropped 4; count of bases not matched to a gene: 6. This CDR3 reads CASSRTGVGTEAFF. CDR3 sequence (DNA): TGCGCCAGCAGCCGTACAGGGGTCGGCACTGAAGCTTTCTTT.

Concerning this clone: This sample includes further DNA sequences coding for the same CDR3. This chain links TRBV30 with TRBJ2-5; D might be TRBD2 (7 bases). Per the germline V gene, CDR1 is GTSNPN and CDR2 is SVGIG (reference sequence). The CDR3 consists of 13 residues. Trimming cost V 0 bases and J 4 bases, with 9 bases left between them. The CDR3 sequence is CAWSVGGPETQYF. Written as DNA, the CDR3 is TGTGCCTGGAGTGTGGGGGGGCCAGAGACCCAGTACTTC.

This clone has a single count. The chain is built from TRBV5-5 and TRBJ2-7; 8 bases line up with TRBD1. The CDR3 has 15 residues. Germline CDR1 is SGHKS and CDR2 is YYEKEE (reference sequence). The trim removed 5 bases at V and 2 bases at J, leaving 9 bases unmatched. CDR3 region: CASSLWTGSTYEQYF. In DNA form, the CDR3 reads TGTGCCAGCAGTCTGTGGACAGGGAGTACCTACGAGCAGTACTTC.

The CDR3 here is CASSLYGLRELAGELFF. The CDR3 DNA reads as TGTGCCAGCAGCTTGTACGGTCTCAGGGAGTTAGCCGGGGAGCTGTTTTTT. The J gene is TRBJ2-2, the V gene TRBV5-4; perhaps D is TRBD1 or TRBD2 (5 bases each). This CDR3 contains 17 residues. Trimming removed 1 base from V and 6 bases from J, with 19 bases in between. Germline assignment: CDR1 SGHNT and CDR2 YYREEE (reference sequence). Complete variable domain (other parts from reference TRBV5-4 and TRBJ2-2): ETGVTQSPTHLIKTRGQQVTLRCSSQSGHNTVSWYQQALGQGPQFIFQYYREEENGRGNFPPRFSGLQFPNYSSELNVNALELDDSALYLCASSLYGLRELAGELFFGEGSRLTVL.